These 19 T cell receptor beta chains came from one sample sequenced in a study of T-cell reconstitution after alpha-beta-depleted transplantation in children (dated by TCRdb to the mid-2010s). The treatment or condition label corresponds to: allogeneic hematopoietic cell transplantation with graft depleted of TCRalphabeta T cells and CD19 B cells. The method was PCR. The sequencing machine was an Illumina HiSeq 2500. TCR library preparation used molecular barcoding, with unique molecular identifiers applied to normalize quantification of the TCRbeta repertoire. Through fastp at Q25 and MiXCR, TCRdb rebuilt clones from the public reads, retaining in-frame beta chains. For every CDR3 protein sequence, its rows merge into one entry that carries the most common genes and DNA. For this sample the table gives hundreds of thousands of distinct CDR3 sequences, of which about an eighth were detected only once. The ten largest account for around 2.2% of the sample.

The sample in question was PBMCs, mostly from graft donor cells, obtained 360 days after TCRalphabeta/CD19-depleted stem cell transplant. These receptors all come from a male patient younger than 18 who had a stem cell transplant for acute myeloid leukemia, so the T cells may come from the graft donor.

This clonotype was seen a few times. The chain is built from TRBV27 and TRBJ1-6; unclear D gene. V was shortened by 3 bases and J by 7 bases, with 13 bases between the two germline ends. Looked up from germline, CDR1 is MNHEY and CDR2 is SMNVEV (reference sequence). CDR3 length: 15 residues. The CDR3 reads CASSFGHPLNSPLHF. As DNA, the CDR3 is TGTGCCAGCAGTTTCGGGCACCCCCTAAATTCACCCCTCCACTTT.

This chain connects TRBV14 to TRBJ2-3, with 8 nucleotides matching TRBD2. The V gene's germline CDR1 is SGHDN and CDR2 FVKESK. The CDR3 is 16 residues long. V was clipped by 3 bases and J by 3 bases; unmatched bases: 8. CDR3 nucleotides: TGTGCCAGCAGCCAGCGGGAGGCCCTCGTAACAGATACGCAGTATTTT. It is translated as CASSQREALVTDTQYF.

The V gene is TRBV6-2 or TRBV6-3, the J gene TRBJ2-3; D may match TRBD1 or TRBD2 (5 bases each). Trimming took 2 bases from V and 3 from J, leaving 21 bases between them. The germline gives CDR1 MNHEY, CDR2 SVGEGT. The CDR3 runs 18 residues. The CDR3: CASSYQSGPVSRTDTQYF. CDR3 nucleotide sequence: TGTGCCAGCAGTTACCAGTCGGGACCCGTTTCGAGGACAGATACGCAGTATTTT.

J is TRBJ2-7 and V is TRBV3-1; weak D call: TRBD2 (5 bases). The germline V gene has CDR1 LGHDT and CDR2 YNNKEL (reference sequence). This CDR3 region has 12 residues. The germline V and J ends were trimmed by 4 bases and 6 bases, with 10 bases remaining between them. In DNA form, the CDR3 reads TGTGCCAGCAGCCTTAGCGCGGTCGAGCAGTACTTC. Protein: CASSLSAVEQYF.

This clonotype was observed a handful of times. V usage is TRBV3-1 and J usage is TRBJ2-3; D not resolved. CDR1 LGHDT and CDR2 YNNKEL come from the germline V gene (reference sequence). The V and J ends lost 6 bases and 2 bases respectively, with 6 bases between them. The CDR3 consists of 12 residues. The CDR3 nucleotides read TGTGCCAGCAGTCAACACACAGATACGCAGTATTTT. Its translation: CASSQHTDTQYF.

Turning to this clonotype: Its ends do not fully match the called genes, so a read error is possible. This chain connects TRBV7-8 to TRBJ2-5, with 8 bases fitting TRBD2. This CDR3 is 15 amino acids long. Germline CDR1 reads SGHVS; CDR2 reads FQNEAQ. The CDR3 sequence is CASMVGRAPQETRYF. In DNA, the CDR3 is TGTGCCAGCATGGTCGGGAGGGCCCCCCAAGAGACCCGGTACTTC.

This clonotype was detected once. The V call is TRBV28, the J call TRBJ2-1; D may be TRBD1 or TRBD2 (5 bases each). Per germline, CDR1 MDHEN and CDR2 SYDVKM. The CDR3 sequence is 15 residues long. V was cut by 5 bases and J by 6 bases, with 17 bases left in between. The CDR3 here is CASSPPGRGFNEQFF. CDR3 bases: TGTGCCAGCAGTCCGCCGGGACGGGGCTTCAATGAGCAGTTCTTC.

The chain combines TRBV5-1 with TRBJ1-1, with 7 positions matching TRBD1. Unmatched junction bases numbered 8, after V lost 4 bases and J lost 8 bases. The CDR3 length is 13 residues. Germline CDR1 SGHRS, CDR2 YFSETQ. CDR3 region: CASSISTGLEAFF. CDR3 nucleotide sequence: TGCGCCAGCAGCATATCGACAGGGTTAGAAGCTTTCTTT.

This rearrangement joins TRBV28 to TRBJ2-7; TRBD2 matches at 7 bases. The CDR3 loop spans 14 amino acids. Germline V gene sequence: CDR1 MDHEN, CDR2 SYDVKM. J gave up 4 bases and V 8 bases, and 11 bases lay outside the gene matches. Here the CDR3 reads CASFSRTRYYEQYF. CDR3 DNA: TGTGCCAGCTTTTCCAGGACTAGATATTACGAGCAGTACTTC.

This clonotype appeared a few times. V usage is TRBV7-8 and J usage is TRBJ2-7; D possibly corresponds to TRBD2 (6 bases). V lost 7 bases and J lost 2, with 15 bases in between. Per germline, CDR1 SGHVS and CDR2 FQNEAQ. CDR3 length: 14 residues. The CDR3 here is CASTATSHPYEQYF. The CDR3 region has the DNA TGTGCCAGCACCGCCACTAGCCACCCCTACGAGCAGTACTTC.

A few counts support this clonotype. V and J are TRBV20-1 and TRBJ2-1; no firm D call. Germline loops: CDR1 DFQATT, CDR2 SNEGSKA (reference sequence). Trimming left V 3 bases short and J 9 bases short, with 21 bases between. The CDR3 sequence is 15 residues long. The CDR3 DNA sequence: TGCAGTGCTAGCCCCCCGGGCCCCTTTTCGGGTGAGCAGTTCTTC. It specifies CSASPPGPFSGEQFF.

This clonotype has more than one count but fewer than ten. V is TRBV11-2 and J is TRBJ2-1; 12 nucleotides align to TRBD2. V lost 2 bases to trimming and J lost 8 bases; unmatched junction nucleotides: 10. CDR1 is SGHAT, CDR2 FQNNGV, per germline. CDR3 size: 17 residues. CDR3: CASSLLRLAGVAHEQFF. DNA for the CDR3: TGTGCCAGCAGCTTACTAAGACTAGCGGGAGTGGCGCATGAGCAGTTCTTC.

At least ten counts were recorded for this clonotype. The chain couples TRBV28 to TRBJ2-3, with 12 bases identical to TRBD2. Looked up from germline, CDR1 is MDHEN and CDR2 is SYDVKM. V trimming: 3 bases; J trimming: 4 bases; junction bases outside the gene matches: 8. The length of the CDR3 is 17 residues. Here the CDR3 reads CASSLVPSGRAADTQYF. Here the CDR3 DNA reads TGTGCCAGCAGTTTGGTCCCTAGCGGGAGGGCCGCAGATACGCAGTATTTT.

This clonotype was recorded at least ten times. The V gene is TRBV29-1, the J gene TRBJ2-5; the D call may be TRBD1 or TRBD2 (5 bases each). The CDR3 sequence is 11 residues long. Germline values: CDR1 SQVTM, CDR2 ANQGSEA. The ends were cut back, 5 bases at V and 5 bases at J, with 9 bases in the middle. The DNA of the CDR3 is TGCAGCGTTTTCGAGGGGGAGACCCAGTACTTC. As protein: CSVFEGETQYF.

V is TRBV20-1 and J is TRBJ1-1; D remains ambiguous. The CDR3 runs to 12 residues. Germline CDR1 and CDR2: DFQATT and SNEGSKA (reference sequence). The V and J ends lost 1 base and 6 bases respectively, with 9 bases between them. CDR3 residues: CSARAGDPEAFF. DNA of the CDR3: TGCAGTGCTAGAGCCGGCGACCCTGAAGCTTTCTTT.

This clonotype has ten or more counts. The chain carries TRBV6-2 or TRBV6-3 and TRBJ2-1, with 8 bases matching TRBD2. The CDR3 loop spans 15 amino acids. After removal of 0 bases from V and 9 bases from J, the junction contained 7 bases not matched to a gene. Germline V gene data show CDR1 as MNHEY and CDR2 as SVGEGT. The CDR3 reads CASSYSGLGGGEQFF. The DNA of the CDR3 is TGTGCCAGCAGTTACTCGGGACTAGGGGGGGGTGAGCAGTTCTTC.

This clonotype has a handful of counts. This CDR3 is CASSVTGTSLTGELFF. The CDR3 DNA reads TGTGCCAGCAGCGTGACGGGGACTAGCCTAACCGGGGAGCTGTTTTTT. V gene TRBV9 combines with J gene TRBJ2-2, with 9 bases identical to TRBD2. Trimming cost V 2 bases and J 5 bases; bases outside gene matches: 7. This CDR3 contains 16 residues. Germline V CDR1 and CDR2: SGDLS, YYNGEE.

The V and J genes are TRBV28 and TRBJ2-7; no clear D gene. The germline V and J ends were trimmed by 4 bases and 5 bases, with 12 bases remaining between them. CDR1 is MDHEN and CDR2 is SYDVKM in the germline V gene. The CDR3 extends over 13 amino acids. Here the CDR3 reads CASSSIIAHEQYF. CDR3 nucleotide sequence: TGTGCCAGCAGTTCGATAATCGCCCACGAGCAGTACTTC.

This clonotype appeared many times. The chain employs TRBV7-3 and TRBJ2-7; TRBD2 is a possible D gene (6 bases). This CDR3 comprises 15 residues. Germline V gene lookup returns CDR1 SGHTA and CDR2 FQGTGA. The ends were cut back, 5 bases at V and 0 bases at J, with 14 bases in the middle. In DNA, the CDR3 is TGTGCCAGCAGCCATCTAGCGATTAGCTCCTACGAGCAGTACTTC. It yields the protein CASSHLAISSYEQYF.